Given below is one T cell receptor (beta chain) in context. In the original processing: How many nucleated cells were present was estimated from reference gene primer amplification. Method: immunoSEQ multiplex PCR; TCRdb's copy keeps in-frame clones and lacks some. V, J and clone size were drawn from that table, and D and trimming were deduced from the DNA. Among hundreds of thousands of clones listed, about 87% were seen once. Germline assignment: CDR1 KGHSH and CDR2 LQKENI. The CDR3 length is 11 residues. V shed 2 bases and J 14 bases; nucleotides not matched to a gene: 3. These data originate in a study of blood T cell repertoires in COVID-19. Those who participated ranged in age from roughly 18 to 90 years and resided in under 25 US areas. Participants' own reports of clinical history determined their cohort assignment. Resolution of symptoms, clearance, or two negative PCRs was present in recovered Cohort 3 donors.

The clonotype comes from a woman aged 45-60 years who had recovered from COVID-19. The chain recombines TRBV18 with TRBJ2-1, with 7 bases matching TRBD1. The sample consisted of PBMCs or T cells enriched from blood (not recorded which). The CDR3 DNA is TGTGCCAGCTCACCAGGGACAGATAAGTTCTTC. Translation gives CASSPGTDKFF.